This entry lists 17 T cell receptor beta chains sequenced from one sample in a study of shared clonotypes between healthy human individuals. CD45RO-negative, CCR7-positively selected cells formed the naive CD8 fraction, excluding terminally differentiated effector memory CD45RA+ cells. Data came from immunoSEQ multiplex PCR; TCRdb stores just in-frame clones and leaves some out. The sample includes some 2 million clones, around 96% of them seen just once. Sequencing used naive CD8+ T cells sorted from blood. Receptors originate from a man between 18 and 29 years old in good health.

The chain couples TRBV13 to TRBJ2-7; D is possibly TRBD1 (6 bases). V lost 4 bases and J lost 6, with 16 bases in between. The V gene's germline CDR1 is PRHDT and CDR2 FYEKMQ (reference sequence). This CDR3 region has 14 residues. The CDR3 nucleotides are TGTGCCAGCAGCTCCTCTGACAGGCGGCGCGAGCAGTACTTC. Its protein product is CASSSSDRRREQYF.

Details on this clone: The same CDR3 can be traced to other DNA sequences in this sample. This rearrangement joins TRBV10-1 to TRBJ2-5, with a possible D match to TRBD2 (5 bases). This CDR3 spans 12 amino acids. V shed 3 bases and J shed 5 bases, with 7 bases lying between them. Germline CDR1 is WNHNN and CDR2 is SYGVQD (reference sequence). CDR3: CASSEGGETQYF. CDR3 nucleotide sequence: TGCGCCAGCAGTGAAGGCGGGGAGACCCAGTACTTC.

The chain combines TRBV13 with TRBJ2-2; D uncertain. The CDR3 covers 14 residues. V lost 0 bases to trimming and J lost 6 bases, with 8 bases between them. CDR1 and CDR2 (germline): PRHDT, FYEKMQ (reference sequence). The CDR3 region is CASSLGYGAGELFF. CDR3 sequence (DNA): TGTGCCAGCAGCTTAGGTTACGGCGCCGGGGAGCTGTTTTTT.

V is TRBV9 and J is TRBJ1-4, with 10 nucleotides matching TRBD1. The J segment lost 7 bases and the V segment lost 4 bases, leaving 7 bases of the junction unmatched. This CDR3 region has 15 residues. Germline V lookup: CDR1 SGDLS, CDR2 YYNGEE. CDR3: CASSPATGGTEKLFF. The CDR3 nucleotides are TGTGCCAGCAGCCCAGCGACAGGGGGCACTGAAAAACTGTTTTTT.

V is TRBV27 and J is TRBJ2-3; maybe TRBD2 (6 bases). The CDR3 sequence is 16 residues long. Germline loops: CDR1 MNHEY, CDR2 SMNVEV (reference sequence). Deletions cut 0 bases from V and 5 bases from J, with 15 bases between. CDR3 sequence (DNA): TGTGCCAGCAGTTTATCTTTCGGGGGAGATCGAGATACGCAGTATTTT. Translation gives CASSLSFGGDRDTQYF.

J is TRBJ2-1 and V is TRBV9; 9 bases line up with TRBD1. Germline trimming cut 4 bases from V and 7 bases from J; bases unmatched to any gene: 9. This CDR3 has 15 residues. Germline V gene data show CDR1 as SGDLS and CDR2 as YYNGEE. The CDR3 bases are TGTGCCAGCAGCCCCCGTGGACAGGGGATTAATGAGCAGTTCTTC. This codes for CASSPRGQGINEQFF.

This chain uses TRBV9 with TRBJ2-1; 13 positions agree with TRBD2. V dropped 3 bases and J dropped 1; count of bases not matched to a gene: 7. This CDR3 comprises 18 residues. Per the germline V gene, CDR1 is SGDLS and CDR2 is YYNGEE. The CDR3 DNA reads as TGTGCCAGCAGCGCGATGACTAGCGGGGGGAGTTCCTACAATGAGCAGTTCTTC. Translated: CASSAMTSGGSSYNEQFF.

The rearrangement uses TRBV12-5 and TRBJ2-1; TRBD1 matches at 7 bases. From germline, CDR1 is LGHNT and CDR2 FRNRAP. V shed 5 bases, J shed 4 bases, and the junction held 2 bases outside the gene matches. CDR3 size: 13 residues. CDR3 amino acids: CASGTDRYNEQFF. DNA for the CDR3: TGTGCTAGTGGTACGGACAGGTACAATGAGCAGTTCTTC.

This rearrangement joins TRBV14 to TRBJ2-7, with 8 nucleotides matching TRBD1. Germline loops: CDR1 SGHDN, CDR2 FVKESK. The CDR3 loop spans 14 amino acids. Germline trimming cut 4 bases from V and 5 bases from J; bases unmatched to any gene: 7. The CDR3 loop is CASSLGQGIHEQYF. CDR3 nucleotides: TGTGCCAGCAGCCTAGGACAGGGTATCCACGAGCAGTACTTC.

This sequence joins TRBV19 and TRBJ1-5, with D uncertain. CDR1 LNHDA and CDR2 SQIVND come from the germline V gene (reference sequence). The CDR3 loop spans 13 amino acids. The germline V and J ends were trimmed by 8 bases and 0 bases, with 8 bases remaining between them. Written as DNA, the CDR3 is TGTGCCAGTGTTGAGTATAGCAATCAGCCCCAGCATTTT. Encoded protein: CASVEYSNQPQHF.

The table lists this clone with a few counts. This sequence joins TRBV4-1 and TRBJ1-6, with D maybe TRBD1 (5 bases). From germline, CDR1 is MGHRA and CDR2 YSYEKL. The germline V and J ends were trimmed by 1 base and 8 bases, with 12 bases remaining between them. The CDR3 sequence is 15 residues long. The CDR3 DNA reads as TGCGCCAGCAGCCAAGTCGGGACCCGGGATTCACCCCTCCACTTT. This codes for CASSQVGTRDSPLHF.

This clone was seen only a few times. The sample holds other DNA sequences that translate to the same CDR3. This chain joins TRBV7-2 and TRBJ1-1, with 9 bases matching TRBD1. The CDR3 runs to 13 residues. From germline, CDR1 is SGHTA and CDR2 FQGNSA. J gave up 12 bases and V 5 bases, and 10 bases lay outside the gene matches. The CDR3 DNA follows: TGTGCCAGCAGCCATAGGACAGGGGCGGAAACTTTCTTT. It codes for CASSHRTGAETFF.

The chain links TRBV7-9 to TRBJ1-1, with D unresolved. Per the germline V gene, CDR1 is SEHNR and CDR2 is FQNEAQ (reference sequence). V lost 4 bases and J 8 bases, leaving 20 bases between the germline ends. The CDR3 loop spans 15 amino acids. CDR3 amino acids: CASSSGGSGKWEAFF. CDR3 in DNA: TGTGCCAGCAGCTCAGGTGGGAGCGGAAAATGGGAAGCTTTCTTT.

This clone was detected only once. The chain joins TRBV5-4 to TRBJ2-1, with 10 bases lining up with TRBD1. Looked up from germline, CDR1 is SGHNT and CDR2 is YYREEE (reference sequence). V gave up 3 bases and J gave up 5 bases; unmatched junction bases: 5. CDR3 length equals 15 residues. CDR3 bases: TGTGCCAGCAGCTGGGACAGGGGCCCCCACAATGAGCAGTTCTTC. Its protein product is CASSWDRGPHNEQFF.

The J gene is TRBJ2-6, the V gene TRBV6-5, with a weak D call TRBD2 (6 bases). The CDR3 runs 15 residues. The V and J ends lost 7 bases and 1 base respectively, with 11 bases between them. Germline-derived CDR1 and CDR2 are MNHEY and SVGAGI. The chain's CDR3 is CASTAGGSGANVLTF. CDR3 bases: TGTGCCAGCACCGCAGGAGGGTCTGGGGCCAACGTCCTGACTTTC.

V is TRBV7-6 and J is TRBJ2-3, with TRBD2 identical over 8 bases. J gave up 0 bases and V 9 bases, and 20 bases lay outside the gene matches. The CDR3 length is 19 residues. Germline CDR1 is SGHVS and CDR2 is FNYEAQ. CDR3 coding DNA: TGTGCCAGTCTTCCCTCCGGGGGGGCCCCCGGAGGGAGCACAGATACGCAGTATTTT. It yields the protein CASLPSGGAPGGSTDTQYF.

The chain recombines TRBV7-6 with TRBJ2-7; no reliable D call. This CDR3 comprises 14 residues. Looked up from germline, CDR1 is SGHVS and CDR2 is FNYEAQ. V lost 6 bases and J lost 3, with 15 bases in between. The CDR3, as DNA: TGTGCCAGCAGGCCAACCCTTTTGAGCTACGAGCAGTACTTC. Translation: CASRPTLLSYEQYF.